This T cell receptor (beta chain) was profiled in a study of cytomegalovirus exposure and HLA in healthy donors. Only a few counts were recorded for this clone. The PCR was carried out with 60 Vbeta primers and 13 Jbeta primers. Measured with immunoSEQ multiplex PCR; TCRdb has only the in-frame clones, and not every one. This sample has over 95,000 clones, with 76% found just once. The V end lost 1 base, the J end lost 1 base, and 14 bases lay between the germline ends. Germline V gives CDR1 SEHNR, CDR2 FQNEAQ (reference sequence). CDR3 size: 16 residues. The receptor comes from a man in his forties or fifties in good health and CMV-seronegative. The sequenced material came from PBMCs. The J gene is TRBJ2-7, the V gene TRBV7-9, with D perhaps matching TRBD2 (6 bases). The chain's CDR3 is CASSLVTGVGSYEQYF. In DNA, the CDR3 is TGTGCCAGCAGCTTAGTTACGGGAGTTGGTTCCTACGAGCAGTACTTC.